What follows is one T cell receptor (beta chain) and its context. The antigen is unknown. With 60 Vbeta and 13 Jbeta primers, the PCR was carried out. The repertoire was sequenced with immunoSEQ multiplex PCR; TCRdb's copy has only in-frame clones and lacks some. The sample holds roughly 190,000 clones; about four fifths are singletons and the top ten take 1.5%. These data originate in a study of cytomegalovirus exposure and HLA in healthy donors. Study findings and constraints: TCR beta sequences reportedly predicted most subjects' HLA-A and HLA-B alleles accurately. Presence/absence analysis assumed near-uniform sequencing depth across donors.

The CDR3 runs to 16 residues. From germline, CDR1 is SGHTA and CDR2 FQGNSA. Losses at the gene ends were 0 bases for V and 3 bases for J; bases not matched to a gene: 7. Sequenced input: PBMCs. The chain combines TRBV7-2 with TRBJ2-7; 8 bases match TRBD1. The sequence was collected from a girl aged 5-17 years in good health and CMV-seropositive. This chain's CDR3 is CASSLAPPGQVYEQYF. The CDR3 coding sequence is TGTGCCAGCAGCTTAGCTCCCCCGGGACAGGTCTACGAGCAGTACTTC.